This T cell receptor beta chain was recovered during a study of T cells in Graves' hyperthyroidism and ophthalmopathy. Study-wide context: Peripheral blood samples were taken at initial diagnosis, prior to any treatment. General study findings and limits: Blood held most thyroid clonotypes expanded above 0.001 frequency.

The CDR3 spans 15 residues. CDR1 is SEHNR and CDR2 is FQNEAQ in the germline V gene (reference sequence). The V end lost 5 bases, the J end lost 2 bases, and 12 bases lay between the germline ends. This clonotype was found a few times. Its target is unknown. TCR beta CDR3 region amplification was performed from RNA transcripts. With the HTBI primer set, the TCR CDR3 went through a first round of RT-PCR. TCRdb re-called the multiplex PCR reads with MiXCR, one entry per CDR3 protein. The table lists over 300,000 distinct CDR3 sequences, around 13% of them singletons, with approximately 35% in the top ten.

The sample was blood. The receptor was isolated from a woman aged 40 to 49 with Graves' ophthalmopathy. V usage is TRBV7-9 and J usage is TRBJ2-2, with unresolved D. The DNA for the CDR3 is TGTGCCAGCAGCCTCGGGCAGCCTAACACCGGGGAGCTGTTTTTT. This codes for CASSLGQPNTGELFF.